The sequence of this TCR beta chain was determined in a study of T cells after yellow fever vaccination. This CDR3 has 13 residues. CDR1 DFQATT and CDR2 SNEGSKA come from the germline V gene (reference sequence). V lost 3 bases and J lost 5, with 13 bases in between. The study, taken as a whole, reports: Subsequent to the booster, the majority of primary-vaccination clones reappeared (around 95% CD4, 80% to 90% CD8). Abundant bulk-derived clonotypes could contaminate FACS-sorted repertoires. On re-exposure, the response was weaker but peaked faster, at day 5 versus 15.

For TCR, cDNA came from 5'RACE template switching, which added a universal primer site and UMIs. TCRdb called the 5' RACE reads again in MiXCR, with one record for every CDR3 protein. The sample has 550,000 or so distinct CDR3 sequences, over 15% seen once; the top ten hold about 13%. Notes on this clonotype: The target antigen is unknown.

V is TRBV20-1 and J is TRBJ2-5; D not resolved. The source is a man under 40 who received the YFV17D yellow fever vaccine. The sample in question was PBMCs, obtained 15 days after the yellow fever booster vaccination. This CDR3 reads CSASAPPKETQYF. The CDR3 nucleotides are TGCAGTGCTAGTGCCCCGCCAAAGGAGACCCAGTACTTC.